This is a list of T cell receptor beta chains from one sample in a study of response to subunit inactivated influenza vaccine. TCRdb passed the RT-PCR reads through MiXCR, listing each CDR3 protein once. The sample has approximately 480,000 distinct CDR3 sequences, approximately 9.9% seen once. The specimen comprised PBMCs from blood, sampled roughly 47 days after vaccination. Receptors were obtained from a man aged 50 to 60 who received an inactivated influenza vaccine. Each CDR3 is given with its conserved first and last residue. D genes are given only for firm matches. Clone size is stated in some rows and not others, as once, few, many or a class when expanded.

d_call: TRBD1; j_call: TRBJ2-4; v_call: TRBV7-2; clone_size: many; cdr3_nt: TGTGCCAGCAGCTTAGGGACAGGGAGTCGGAACATTCAGTACTTC; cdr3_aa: CASSLGTGSRNIQYF
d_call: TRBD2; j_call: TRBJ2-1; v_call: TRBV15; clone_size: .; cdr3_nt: TGTGCCACCAGCAGCATGGGCAGCGGGACGTACAATGAGCAGTTCTTC; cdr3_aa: CATSSMGSGTYNEQFF
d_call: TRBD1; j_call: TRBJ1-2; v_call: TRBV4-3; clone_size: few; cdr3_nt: TGCGCCAGCAGCCAGGTTACAGGGGCAGCCGCCTATGGCTACACCTTC; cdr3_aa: CASSQVTGAAAYGYTF
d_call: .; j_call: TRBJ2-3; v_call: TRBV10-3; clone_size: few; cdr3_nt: TGTGCCATCAGTGAGCGGGTTTTGCCGCAGTATTTT; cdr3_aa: CAISERVLPQYF
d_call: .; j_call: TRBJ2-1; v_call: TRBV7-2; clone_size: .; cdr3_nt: TGTGCCAGCAGCTTAGCGGTGGGGACTTCCTACAATGAGCAGTTCTTC; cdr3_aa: CASSLAVGTSYNEQFF
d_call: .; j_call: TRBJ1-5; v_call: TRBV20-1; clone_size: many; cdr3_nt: TGCAGTGCAAGAAGAGGGGTGGGCTATAGCAATCAGCCCCAGCATTTT; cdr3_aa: CSARRGVGYSNQPQHF
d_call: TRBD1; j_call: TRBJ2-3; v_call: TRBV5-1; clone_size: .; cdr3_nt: TGCGCCAGCAGCGCCGAAAATACAGGGGCAGGGGCAGATACGCAGTATTTT; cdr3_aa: CASSAENTGAGADTQYF
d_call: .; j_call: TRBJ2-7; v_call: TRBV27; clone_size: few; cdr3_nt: TGTGCCAGCAGTCCATCTCTAGGCTACGAGCAGTACTTC; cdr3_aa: CASSPSLGYEQYF
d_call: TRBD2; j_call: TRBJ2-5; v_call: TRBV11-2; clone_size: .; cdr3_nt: TGTGCCAGCAGCTTAGGCCGACTAGCGGGGGGAGAGACCCAGTACTTC; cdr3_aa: CASSLGRLAGGETQYF
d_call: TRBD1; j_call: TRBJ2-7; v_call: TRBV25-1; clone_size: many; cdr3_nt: TGTGCCAGCAGTCCCTCCTCGGACAGGTACTACGAGCAGTACTTC; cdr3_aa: CASSPSSDRYYEQYF
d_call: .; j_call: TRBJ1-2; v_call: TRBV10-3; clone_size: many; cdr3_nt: TGTGCCATCAGTGAGTCTAGGCAGGGTGACCTCTATGGCTACACCTTC; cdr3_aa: CAISESRQGDLYGYTF
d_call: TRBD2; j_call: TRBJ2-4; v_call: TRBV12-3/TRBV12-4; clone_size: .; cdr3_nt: TGTGCCAGCAGTTTCGGACTAGCAAACATTCAGTACTTC; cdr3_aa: CASSFGLANIQYF
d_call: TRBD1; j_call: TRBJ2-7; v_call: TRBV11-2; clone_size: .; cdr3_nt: TGTGCCAGCAGCCCGTCCCCACAGGGGGGCTACGAGCAGTACTTC; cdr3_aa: CASSPSPQGGYEQYF
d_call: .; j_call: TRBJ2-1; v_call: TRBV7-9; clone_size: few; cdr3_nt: TGTGCCAGCAGCTTATTTCTAGGGCGAAATGAGCAGTTCTTC; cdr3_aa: CASSLFLGRNEQFF
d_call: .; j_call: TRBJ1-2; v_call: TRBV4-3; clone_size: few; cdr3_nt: TGCGCCAGCAGCCAACAAGGGACGCTTGGCTACACCTTC; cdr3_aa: CASSQQGTLGYTF
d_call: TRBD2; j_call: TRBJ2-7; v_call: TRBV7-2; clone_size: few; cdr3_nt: TGTGCCAGCAGCTTAGATGCACTAGCGGGAGCTTTCGAGCAGTACTTC; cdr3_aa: CASSLDALAGAFEQYF
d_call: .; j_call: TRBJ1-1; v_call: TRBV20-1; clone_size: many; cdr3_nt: TGCAGTGCTACACAGGACGGAAAGAACACTGAAGCTTTCTTT; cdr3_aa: CSATQDGKNTEAFF
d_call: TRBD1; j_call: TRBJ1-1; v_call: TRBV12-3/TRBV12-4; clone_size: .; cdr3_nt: TGTGCCAGCAGTTCCGGGACAGGGGCCCCCACTGAAGCTTTCTTT; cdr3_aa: CASSSGTGAPTEAFF
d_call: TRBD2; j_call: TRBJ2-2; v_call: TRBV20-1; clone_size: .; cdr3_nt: TGCAGTGCTAGAGATGGGAGGGCCGGGGAGCTGTTTTTT; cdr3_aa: CSARDGRAGELFF
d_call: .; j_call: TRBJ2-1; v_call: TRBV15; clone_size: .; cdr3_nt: TGTGCCACCAGCCGACCCCCCGGACGAACGAAGTTCTTC; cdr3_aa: CATSRPPGRTKFF
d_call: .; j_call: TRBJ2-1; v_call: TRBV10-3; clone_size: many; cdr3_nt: TGTGCCATCAGTGGGCCAGGGGATGAGCAGTTCTTC; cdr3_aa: CAISGPGDEQFF
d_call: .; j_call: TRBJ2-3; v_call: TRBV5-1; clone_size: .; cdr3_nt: TGCGCCAGCTGTTTGGGGGGAACTAGCACAGATACGCAGTATTTT; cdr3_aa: CASCLGGTSTDTQYF
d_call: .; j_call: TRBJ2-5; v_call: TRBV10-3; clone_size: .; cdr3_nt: TGTGCCATCAGTGAGTCTCGGGGCGGAGAGACCCAGTACTTC; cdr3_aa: CAISESRGGETQYF
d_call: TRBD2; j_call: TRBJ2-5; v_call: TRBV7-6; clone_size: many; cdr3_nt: TGTGCCAGCAGCTCCGACTTTGGGGCGGGAGGCCGCTGGACCCAGTACTTC; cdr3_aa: CASSSDFGAGGRWTQYF
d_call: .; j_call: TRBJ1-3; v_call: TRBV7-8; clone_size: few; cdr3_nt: TGTGCCAGCAGCTCCCATGAGGGGGCTGGAAACACCATATATTTT; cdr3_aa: CASSSHEGAGNTIYF
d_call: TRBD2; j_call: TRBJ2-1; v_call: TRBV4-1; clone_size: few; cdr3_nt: TGCGCCAGCAGCTTTTGGGGGGGGGGCTCCTACAATGAGCAGTTCTTC; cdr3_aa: CASSFWGGGSYNEQFF
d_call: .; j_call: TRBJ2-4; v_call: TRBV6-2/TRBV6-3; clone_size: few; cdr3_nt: TGTGCCAGCAGTTACTCACTAGCCAAAAACATTCAGTACTTC; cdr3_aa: CASSYSLAKNIQYF
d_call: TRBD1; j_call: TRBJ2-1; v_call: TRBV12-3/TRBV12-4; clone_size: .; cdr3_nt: TGTGGCAGCAGTCTCCAGGTTTTTGGTATGGGACAGGGTTTCAATGAGCAGTTCTTC; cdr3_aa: CGSSLQVFGMGQGFNEQFF
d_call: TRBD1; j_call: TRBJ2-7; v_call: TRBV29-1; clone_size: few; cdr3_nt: TGCAGCGTAGTGGGACAGGGGTTATCCTACGAGCAGTACTTC; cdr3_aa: CSVVGQGLSYEQYF
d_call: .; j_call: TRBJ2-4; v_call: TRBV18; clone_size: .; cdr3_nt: TGTGCCAGCCAAACAGCCGCCAAAAACATTCAGTACTTC; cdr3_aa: CASQTAAKNIQYF
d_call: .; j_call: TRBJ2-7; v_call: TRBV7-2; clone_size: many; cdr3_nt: TGTGCCAGCAGCTTAGGTTCTGGAGCCGTCGAGCAGTACTTC; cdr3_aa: CASSLGSGAVEQYF
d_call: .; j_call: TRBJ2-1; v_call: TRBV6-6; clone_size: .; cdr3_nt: TGTGCCATTAGGGGGGCCTATGAGCAGTTCTTC; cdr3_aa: CAIRGAYEQFF
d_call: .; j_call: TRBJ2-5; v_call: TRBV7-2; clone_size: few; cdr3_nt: TGTGCCAGCAGCAGACGGGACGTAGAGACCCAGTACTTC; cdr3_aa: CASSRRDVETQYF
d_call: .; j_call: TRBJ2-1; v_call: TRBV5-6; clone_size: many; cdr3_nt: TGTGCCAGCAGCTTGGAGCGAGTGCAGTTCTTC; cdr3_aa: CASSLERVQFF
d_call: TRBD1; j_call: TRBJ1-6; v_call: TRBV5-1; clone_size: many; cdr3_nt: TGCGCCAGCAGCTTGAGACAGGGAAATTCACCCCTCCACTTT; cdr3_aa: CASSLRQGNSPLHF
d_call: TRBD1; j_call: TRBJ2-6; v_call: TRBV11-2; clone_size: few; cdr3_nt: TGTGCCAGCAGCTTAGGGGGACAGGCTGGGGCCAACGTCCTGACTTTC; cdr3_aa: CASSLGGQAGANVLTF
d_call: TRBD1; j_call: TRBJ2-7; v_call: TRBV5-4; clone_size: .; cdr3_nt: TGTGCCAGCAGCAAAGGGACAGGGATCGAGCAGTACTTC; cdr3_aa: CASSKGTGIEQYF
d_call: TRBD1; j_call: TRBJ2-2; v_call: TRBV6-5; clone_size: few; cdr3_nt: TGTGCCAGCAGTTTGGGACAGGGAAAGACCGGGGAGCTGTTTTTT; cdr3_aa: CASSLGQGKTGELFF
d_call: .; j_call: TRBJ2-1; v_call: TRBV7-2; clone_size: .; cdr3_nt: TGTGCCAGCAGCCACCGTAGCATTAACAATGAGCAGTTCTTC; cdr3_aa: CASSHRSINNEQFF
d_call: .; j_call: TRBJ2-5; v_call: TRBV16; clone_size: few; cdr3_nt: TGTGCCAGCACCCCTAATCGTGAGACCCAGTACTTC; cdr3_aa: CASTPNRETQYF
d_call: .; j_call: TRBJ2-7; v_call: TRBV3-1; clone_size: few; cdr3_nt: TGTGCCAGCAGCCAAGATGTCGGCCCCTACGAGCAGTACTTC; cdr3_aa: CASSQDVGPYEQYF
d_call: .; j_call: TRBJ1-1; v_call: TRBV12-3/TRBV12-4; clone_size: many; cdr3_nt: TGTGCCAGCAGTGGGGCGATGAACACTGAAGCTTTCTTT; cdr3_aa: CASSGAMNTEAFF
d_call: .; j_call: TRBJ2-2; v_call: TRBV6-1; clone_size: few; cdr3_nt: TGTGCCAGCAGTGTGTTCAGGGAGAACACCGGGGAGCTGTTTTTT; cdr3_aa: CASSVFRENTGELFF
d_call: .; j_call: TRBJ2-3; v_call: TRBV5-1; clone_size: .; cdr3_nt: TGCGCCAGCAGCTTGGAAGGCGGGAGCACAGATACGCAGTATTTT; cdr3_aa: CASSLEGGSTDTQYF
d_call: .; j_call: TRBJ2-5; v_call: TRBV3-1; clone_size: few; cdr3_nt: TGTGCCAGCCGTCATTCGCCTCAAGAGACCCAGTACTTC; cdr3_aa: CASRHSPQETQYF
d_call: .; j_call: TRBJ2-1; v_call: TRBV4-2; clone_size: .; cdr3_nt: TGTGCCAGCAGCCAAGAAGGACATAGAAGGCTCAATGAGCAGTTCTTC; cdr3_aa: CASSQEGHRRLNEQFF
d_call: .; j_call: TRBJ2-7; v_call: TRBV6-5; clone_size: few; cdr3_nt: TGTGCCAGCAGCTATAACAGGGAAGTCACCTACGAGCAGTACTTC; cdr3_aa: CASSYNREVTYEQYF
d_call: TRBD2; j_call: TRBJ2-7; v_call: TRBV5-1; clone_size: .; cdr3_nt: TGCGCCAGCCGTGGACTAGCGGGTACCTACGAGCAGTACTTC; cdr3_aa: CASRGLAGTYEQYF
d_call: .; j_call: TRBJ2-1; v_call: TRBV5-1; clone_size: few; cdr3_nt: TGCGCCAGCAGGGACGGTCACCGGAAGCAGTTCTTC; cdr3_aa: CASRDGHRKQFF
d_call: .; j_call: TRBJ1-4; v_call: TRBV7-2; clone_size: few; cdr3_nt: TGTGCCAGCAGCTTAGGGATTAGGGAAAAACTGTTTTTT; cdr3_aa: CASSLGIREKLFF
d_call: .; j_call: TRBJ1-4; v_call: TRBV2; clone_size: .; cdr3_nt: TGTGCCAGCAGTGAATCTTTCGGACTGTTTTTT; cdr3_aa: CASSESFGLFF
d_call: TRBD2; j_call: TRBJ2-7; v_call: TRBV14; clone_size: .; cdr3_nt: TGTGCCAGCAGCCAACATGGACTAGCGGCGCCTCTCTTC; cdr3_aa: CASSQHGLAAPLF
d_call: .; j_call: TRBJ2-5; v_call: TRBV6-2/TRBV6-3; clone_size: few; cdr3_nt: TGTGCCAGCAGTTACCCCTGGCTAGGTGAGACCCAGTACTTC; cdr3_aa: CASSYPWLGETQYF
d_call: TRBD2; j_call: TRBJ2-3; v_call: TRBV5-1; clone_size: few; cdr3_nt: TGCGCCAGCAGCGAGGCTAGCGGCATGGGGGCAGATACGCAGTATTTT; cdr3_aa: CASSEASGMGADTQYF